This T cell receptor beta chain was documented in a study of multiple sclerosis patients with progressive multifocal leukoencephalopathy. Study outcomes and limitations: Findings may reflect JC virus infection or just general immunocompromise. Expanded clones at PML onset predated and persisted through natalizumab therapy. Less diverse TRB repertoires were suggested in most PML patients.

Sample time point: about 13 months of natalizumab therapy. The control group, sampled over time, had multiple sclerosis, received natalizumab and did not develop PML. Comments on this clone: No antigen is known for it.

Per germline, CDR1 MGHDK and CDR2 SYGVNS. The CDR3 runs to 15 residues. V lost 8 bases and J lost 1; bases outside the gene matches: 5. Assay used: immunoSEQ multiplex PCR; TCRdb lists only in-frame clones, some missing. The sample includes some 25,000 clones, more than 85% seen only once; the top ten take approximately 2%. The chain employs TRBV25-1 and TRBJ1-1; 12 bases line up with TRBD1. The clonotype comes from a man younger than 45 with multiple sclerosis. Specimen: PBMCs, collected from a patient treated with natalizumab. CDR3 DNA: TGTGCCAGCGGGGACAGGGGGCGCGGGAACACTGAAGCTTTCTTT. Amino acid sequence: CASGDRGRGNTEAFF. The full variable domain, completed using reference TRBV25-1 and TRBJ1-1, is EADIYQTPRYLVIGTGKKITLECSQTMGHDKMYWYQQDPGMELHLIHYSYGVNSTEKGDLSSESTVSRIRTEHFPLTLESARPSHTSQYLCASGDRGRGNTEAFFGQGTRLTVV.